This paragraph reports one T cell receptor beta chain. What it binds is unknown. This record comes from a study of monozygotic twins with inflammatory bowel disease. There are 15 residues in the CDR3. Germline CDR1 reads SGHRS; CDR2 reads YFSETQ. Study-level results: IBD patients showed reduced TCRbeta diversity (inverse Simpson) versus healthy co-twins. Especially where disease activity was present, IBD patients had fewer clonotypes in common with others than healthy twins did.

Whole blood supplied total RNA, and T cells were not sorted. Using the 5' RACE reads, TCRdb records one entry per CDR3 protein without DNA. Listed are more than 350,000 distinct CDR3 sequences; about 2.3% falls within the top ten. The source is a human donor with ulcerative colitis or Crohn's disease, or a healthy co-twin of an affected twin (not recorded which). Sequenced: blood. The J gene is TRBJ2-1, the V gene TRBV5-1; absent DNA, TCRdb's TRBD1 call cannot be checked. This chain's CDR3 is CASSLNTGGGNEQFF.